This T cell receptor (beta chain) emerged from a study of blood T cell repertoires in COVID-19. This table comes from immunoSEQ multiplex PCR, and its TCRdb copy is limited to in-frame clones, with some not included. There are around 300,000 clones in the sample; approximately 88% occur only once, and about 5% lies in the top ten. The V gene's germline CDR1 is SQVTM and CDR2 ANQGSEA. V gave up 3 bases and J gave up 2 bases, with 22 bases separating them. The CDR3 totals 17 residues. Source material: PBMCs or T cells enriched from blood (not recorded which). This receptor was obtained from a young man who had recovered from COVID-19. The rearrangement joins TRBV29-1 to TRBJ1-1; D not resolved. The CDR3 bases are TGCAGCGTTGATGAAGTTCGCCGGGGAAAGTACAACACTGAAGCTTTCTTT. Its protein is CSVDEVRRGKYNTEAFF.